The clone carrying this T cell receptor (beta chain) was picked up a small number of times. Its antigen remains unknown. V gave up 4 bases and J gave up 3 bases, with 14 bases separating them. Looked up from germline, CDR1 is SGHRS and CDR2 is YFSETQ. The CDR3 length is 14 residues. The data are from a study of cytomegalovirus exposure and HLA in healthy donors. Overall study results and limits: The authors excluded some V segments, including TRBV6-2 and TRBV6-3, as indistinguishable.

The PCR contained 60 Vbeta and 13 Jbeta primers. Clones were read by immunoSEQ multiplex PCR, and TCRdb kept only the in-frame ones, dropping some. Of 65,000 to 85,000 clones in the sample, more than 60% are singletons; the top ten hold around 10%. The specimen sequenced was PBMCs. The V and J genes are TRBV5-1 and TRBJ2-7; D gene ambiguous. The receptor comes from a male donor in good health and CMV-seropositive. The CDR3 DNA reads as TGCGCCAGCAGCGTCCCGAACTCTGGCTACGAGCAGTACTTC. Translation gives CASSVPNSGYEQYF.